Sequencing of this T cell receptor (beta chain) was carried out in a study of blood T cells in healthy people across ages. Combining a sample-barcoded 5' primer with a J-beta primer mix, a second PCR ran for roughly 6 to 11 cycles. TCRdb recomputed calls from the 5' RACE reads with MiXCR, one row per CDR3 protein. The sample lists 630,000 or so distinct CDR3 sequences; about 30% were seen once. V gave up 5 bases and J gave up 10 bases, with 6 bases separating them. The CDR3 is 10 amino acids. Per germline, CDR1 MNHNS and CDR2 SASEGT. Sequencing was performed on blood. This TCR derives from a woman older than 75 in good health. J is TRBJ2-1 and V is TRBV6-1; D call uncertain. The CDR3 reads CASSNYEQFF. DNA of the CDR3: TGTGCCAGCAGTAATTACGAGCAGTTCTTC.